A single sample is the source of the 25 T cell receptor beta chains below, sequenced in a study of blood T cell repertoires in COVID-19 (dated by TCRdb to about 2020). Libraries came from the immunoSEQ multiplex PCR assay. TCRdb holds this immuneACCESS table with in-frame rearrangements only. Some clones are missing; in checked studies, unresolved V genes explain under half, and the rest has no known cause. Across this sample there are some 510,000 clones, with around 87% seen only once. In total, the top ten clones hold over 1.5% of the sample. The specimen sequenced was PBMCs or T cells enriched from blood (not recorded which). Every receptor here comes from a woman aged 40 to 50 who had recovered from COVID-19.

In its sample, this clone was seen once. The V and J genes are TRBV2 and TRBJ2-7, with TRBD2 matching 8 bases. Per germline, CDR1 SNHLY and CDR2 FYNNEI. V was clipped by 7 bases and J by 5 bases; unmatched bases: 10. CDR3 length: 14 amino acids. Here the CDR3 reads CASNRRLASDEQYF. CDR3 nucleotides: TGTGCCAGCAATCGCAGACTAGCGAGCGACGAGCAGTACTTC.

V is TRBV20-1 and J is TRBJ1-2; D ambiguous. V shed 6 bases and J shed 4 bases, with 9 bases lying between them. The CDR3 sequence is 11 residues long. Germline V CDR1 and CDR2: DFQATT, SNEGSKA (reference sequence). The CDR3 is CSASVSYGYTF. CDR3 nucleotides: TGCAGTGCCTCCGTCTCCTATGGCTACACCTTC.

The chain carries TRBV11-3 and TRBJ2-7; D is possibly TRBD2 (6 bases). CDR1 and CDR2 from the germline V gene are SGHNT and YENEEA. The CDR3 has 14 amino acids. Trimming removed 7 bases from V and 2 bases from J, with 15 bases in between. The CDR3 DNA follows: TGTGCCAGCAAAGGGACTTTACGACCCTACGAGCAGTACTTC. Translating it yields CASKGTLRPYEQYF.

The V and J genes are TRBV29-1 and TRBJ1-1, with D maybe TRBD1 (6 bases). The CDR3 is made up of 14 amino acids. The V and J ends lost 5 bases and 6 bases respectively, with 19 bases between them. The germline CDR1 and CDR2 sequences are SQVTM and ANQGSEA. CDR3 sequence reads: CSVFRGVSLAEAFF. Here the CDR3 DNA reads TGCAGCGTTTTCAGGGGCGTATCATTAGCTGAAGCTTTCTTT.

V and J are TRBV5-1 and TRBJ2-5; 7 bases agree with TRBD1. The V and J ends lost 2 bases and 2 bases, in that order; junction bases with no gene match: 9. The CDR3 loop spans 16 amino acids. Germline V CDR1 and CDR2: SGHRS, YFSETQ. The CDR3 here is CASSLSGTARQETQYF. The CDR3 bases are TGCGCCAGCAGCTTATCCGGGACAGCGAGACAAGAGACCCAGTACTTC.

The chain links TRBV6-5 to TRBJ1-1; unclear D gene. The CDR3 is 12 residues long. V was clipped by 6 bases and J by 5 bases, with 10 bases between them. The germline V gene encodes CDR1 MNHEY and CDR2 SVGAGI. DNA for the CDR3: TGTGCCAGCAGATCTACCGGGACTGAAGCTTTCTTT. This translates into CASRSTGTEAFF.

This chain connects TRBV7-9 to TRBJ2-7; the D gene is possibly TRBD1 (5 bases). This CDR3 region has 16 residues. V was pared by 5 bases and J by 5 bases, with 22 bases between. From germline, CDR1 is SEHNR and CDR2 FQNEAQ (reference sequence). CDR3 loop: CASSAPTGRAANEQYF. The DNA for the CDR3 is TGTGCCAGCAGCGCCCCTACCGGCAGGGCCGCTAACGAGCAGTACTTC.

This chain links TRBV5-6 with TRBJ1-6; a possible D gene is TRBD1 (6 bases). Per the germline V gene, CDR1 is SGHDT and CDR2 is YYEEEE. The CDR3 runs to 15 residues. Trimming stripped 1 base from V and 7 bases from J, with 12 bases between. The CDR3 DNA follows: TGTGCCAGCAGCTTGAACAGGGAGAGCAATTCACCCCTCCACTTT. As protein: CASSLNRESNSPLHF.

This rearrangement joins TRBV10-1 to TRBJ2-3; 7 bases match TRBD2. With V trimmed by 9 bases and J by 5 bases, 17 bases remained unmatched. The CDR3 covers 16 residues. The V gene's germline CDR1 is WNHNN and CDR2 SYGVQD (reference sequence). In nucleotides, the CDR3 is TGCGCCAGGGGAGGGGAGAGGGGCGACGAAGGAGATACGCAGTATTTT. Its translation is CARGGERGDEGDTQYF.

The V gene is TRBV5-4, the J gene TRBJ1-1; D ambiguous. There are 12 residues in the CDR3. Trimming removed 2 bases at V and 3 bases at J, with 5 bases between. The germline CDR1 and CDR2 sequences are SGHNT and YYREEE (reference sequence). The DNA of the CDR3 is TGTGCCAGCAGCTTCGTAGACACTGAAGCTTTCTTT. Its translation is CASSFVDTEAFF.

The chain recombines TRBV6-5 with TRBJ1-1; no reliable D call. This CDR3 region has 11 residues. Between the trimmed V and J ends, which lost 5 bases and 6 bases, there was a span of 7 bases. Per the germline V gene, CDR1 is MNHEY and CDR2 is SVGAGI. This CDR3 reads CASSPISEAFF. The CDR3 DNA follows: TGTGCCAGCAGTCCAATTTCTGAAGCTTTCTTT.

V is TRBV3-1 (or the pseudogene TRBV3-2) and J is TRBJ2-1; D not resolved. In germline, CDR1 is LGHDT, CDR2 YNNKEL (reference sequence). Trimming pared 0 bases from V and 0 bases from J, leaving 6 bases between. CDR3 length: 15 amino acids. CDR3: CASSQDASSYNEQFF. CDR3 sequence (DNA): TGTGCCAGCAGCCAAGATGCCAGCTCCTACAATGAGCAGTTCTTC.

This chain joins TRBV30 and TRBJ2-7; 10 nucleotides line up with TRBD1. V shed 5 bases, J shed 3 bases, and the junction held 1 base outside the gene matches. The germline V gene has CDR1 GTSNPN and CDR2 SVGIG (reference sequence). The CDR3 extends over 12 amino acids. The CDR3 sequence is CAWGTGVYEQYF. For the CDR3, the DNA is TGTGCCTGGGGGACAGGGGTCTACGAGCAGTACTTC.

The chain couples TRBV6-1 to TRBJ1-6, with D unclear. This CDR3 region has 13 residues. The V and J ends lost 3 bases and 7 bases respectively, with 7 bases between them. The germline V gene encodes CDR1 MNHNS and CDR2 SASEGT. The CDR3 loop reads CASSEAPNSPLHF. The CDR3 bases are TGTGCCAGCAGTGAGGCCCCAAATTCACCCCTCCACTTT.

The chain uses TRBV12-3 or TRBV12-4 and TRBJ2-7; no reliable D call. The CDR3 is 11 residues long. The V gene lost 3 bases and the J gene lost 5 bases, with 5 bases spanning the gap. The CDR3: CASSFLHEQYF. In DNA, the CDR3 is TGTGCCAGCAGTTTCCTCCACGAGCAGTACTTC.

The gene calls are TRBV3-1 (or the pseudogene TRBV3-2) and TRBJ2-2; weak D call: TRBD2 (5 bases). The CDR3 is 13 residues long. Germline V gene lookup returns CDR1 LGHDT and CDR2 YNNKEL (reference sequence). Trimming removed 1 base at V and 7 bases at J, with 7 bases between. The CDR3 region is CASSQVRDGELFF. CDR3 DNA: TGTGCCAGCAGCCAAGTTCGGGACGGGGAGCTGTTTTTT.

This chain joins TRBV4-3 and TRBJ2-3, with TRBD2 as a possible D gene (5 bases). V lost 4 bases and J lost 0, with 14 bases in between. CDR1 and CDR2 from the germline V gene are LGHNA and YSLEER. The CDR3 is 16 residues long. This CDR3 reads CASSPARRRSTDTQYF. The DNA of the CDR3 is TGCGCCAGCAGCCCTGCTAGACGGAGGAGCACAGATACGCAGTATTTT.

This chain joins TRBV10-2 and TRBJ1-5; no clear D gene. V gave up 7 bases and J gave up 7 bases, with 14 bases separating them. The germline gives CDR1 WSHSY, CDR2 SAAADI. The CDR3 extends over 13 amino acids. Here the CDR3 reads CASTDTPEQPQHF. In nucleotides, the CDR3 is TGCGCCAGCACCGACACACCCGAGCAGCCCCAGCATTTT.

J is TRBJ1-2 and V is TRBV10-3, with 7 nucleotides matching TRBD1. Germline trimming cut 5 bases from V and 1 base from J; bases unmatched to any gene: 4. Germline CDR1 ENHRY, CDR2 SYGVKD. This CDR3 is built from 14 residues. CDR3 amino acids: CAISQDRLNYGYTF. In nucleotides, the CDR3 is TGTGCCATCAGTCAGGACAGGCTTAACTATGGCTACACCTTC.

This clone was recorded only once. The J gene is TRBJ2-1, the V gene TRBV7-8; 10 bases line up with TRBD2. Germline CDR1 SGHVS, CDR2 FQNEAQ. With V trimmed by 7 bases and J by 4 bases, 4 bases remained unmatched. The CDR3 length is 14 residues. The CDR3 DNA reads as TGTGCCAGCAAGCTAGCGGGGGATTACAATGAGCAGTTCTTC. This codes for CASKLAGDYNEQFF.

This chain's CDR3 is CASSLGGENEQFF. The CDR3 DNA reads TGTGCCAGCAGCTTAGGGGGGGAAAATGAGCAGTTCTTC. The gene calls are TRBV7-2 and TRBJ2-1, with TRBD2 as a possible D gene (6 bases). The CDR3 runs to 13 residues. The germline V and J ends were trimmed by 1 base and 7 bases, with 8 bases remaining between them. CDR1 and CDR2 from the germline V gene are SGHTA and FQGNSA. Full variable domain (missing parts from reference TRBV7-2 and TRBJ2-1): GAGVSQSPSNKVTEKGKDVELRCDPISGHTALYWYRQSLGQGLEFLIYFQGNSAPDKSGLPSDRFSAERTGGSVSTLTIQRTQQEDSAVYLCASSLGGENEQFFGPGTRLTVL.

The chain couples TRBV18 to TRBJ1-1, with 8 bases aligning to TRBD1. The CDR3 totals 16 residues. Trimming at V came to 4 bases and at J to 0 bases, leaving 7 bases not matched to a gene. Germline V lookup: CDR1 KGHSH, CDR2 LQKENI. This CDR3 reads CASSLSTGAMNTEAFF. The CDR3 DNA reads TGTGCCAGCTCACTTTCGACAGGGGCGATGAACACTGAAGCTTTCTTT.

The chain recombines TRBV3-1 (or the pseudogene TRBV3-2) with TRBJ1-2; D is undetermined. Germline-derived CDR1 and CDR2 are LGHDT and YNNKEL (reference sequence). The CDR3 contains 15 residues. The V gene lost 0 bases and the J gene lost 8 bases, with 16 bases spanning the gap. This CDR3 reads CASSQDRERNGGYTF. Written as DNA, the CDR3 is TGTGCCAGCAGCCAAGATCGAGAAAGGAACGGGGGCTACACCTTC.

The chain recombines TRBV19 with TRBJ1-1; the D gene is possibly TRBD1 (6 bases). CDR1 LNHDA and CDR2 SQIVND come from the germline V gene (reference sequence). V dropped 5 bases and J dropped 8 bases, with 18 bases sitting between them. CDR3 length equals 14 residues. The chain's CDR3 is CASSPDRLLVEAFF. Here the CDR3 DNA reads TGTGCCAGTAGTCCAGACAGGTTGCTTGTGGAAGCTTTCTTT.

A note on this clone: This specimen includes other DNA sequences encoding the same CDR3. This chain joins TRBV6-6 and TRBJ1-1; D not certain. This CDR3 region has 14 residues. With 2 bases removed from V and 0 bases from J, the gap between germline ends came to 7 bases. Germline V gene sequence: CDR1 MNHNY, CDR2 SVGAGI (reference sequence). DNA of the CDR3: TGTGCCAGCAGTTACCCGGAGATGAACACTGAAGCTTTCTTT. It translates to CASSYPEMNTEAFF.